The sequence of this T cell receptor beta chain was determined in a study of blood T cell repertoires in COVID-19 (dated by TCRdb to 2020 to 2021). Broadly, across the study: Collaborator samples came from the United States, Italy and Spain and covered acute and convalescent phases of COVID-19. The material from the prospective study consisted of cDNA or gDNA derived from T cells, B-cell-depleted T cells, or PBMCs. Subjects who had been exposed to COVID-19, were actively infected with it, or had recovered from it provided the deeply sampled blood TCRbeta repertoires that made up the dataset. The repertoires were released in a freely available public database meant as a resource for research on the immune response to SARS-CoV-2. The samples were drawn from two sources: the first 160 participants of the ongoing ImmuneRACE study, and 1,200 or so subjects contributed by 6 global collaborators. The sample metadata nearly always contained a de-identified subject ID, COVID-19 status, age in years and sex. Where available, HLA class I and class II types were taken from metadata supplied by the sample provider and were not determined by assay-based typing.

TCRbeta CDR3 regions were amplified from genomic DNA using the immunoSEQ Assay, a bias-controlled multiplex PCR. The authors' analysis ran thus. Nucleated cell counts per sample were estimated from amplification of reference gene primers within the assay. To quantify the absolute abundance of each unique TCRbeta CDR3 rearrangement, sequence reads were collapsed and filtered. For each sample, productive Simpson clonality was calculated as the square root of Simpson's diversity index over productive rearrangements. This immuneACCESS table, as held by TCRdb, lists in-frame sequences with V and J called but not all clones. Of the missing ones, under half trace to an unresolved V gene in checked studies; the others have no known cause. The V and J calls and clone size are taken from that table; D and trimming were inferred from the DNA. A total of approximately 670,000 clones appear in this sample, approximately 90% of them only once. Jointly, the top ten make up over 0.2% of the sample.

Deletion took 4 bases off V and 6 bases off J, with a span of 15 bases between the germline ends. Measured from the cysteine to the phenylalanine, the CDR3 is 15 residues long. Only the CDR3 portion is preserved as DNA: 45 bases, with reading frame beginning at the first base. CDR1 and CDR2 were assigned from the germline V gene (reference sequence) as SGHAT and FQDESV. A word on this clone: The clone's antigen remains unknown. Base qualities are not provided; no much larger clone lies one nucleotide away.

What the research found in general, with its limitations: How much clinical and demographic metadata was included differed by source and by participant, and the metadata was provided uncurated.

The collaborating institutions used their own protocols to collect whole blood in K2EDTA tubes. Collaborator samples were shipped for TCRbeta analysis as frozen whole blood, isolated PBMCs, or DNA extracted from either sample type. This chain joins TRBV11-1 to TRBJ2-2; the best D guess is TRBD1, with 5 bases matching. The source material was peripheral blood. The receptor comes from a woman aged 18-29 years with acute or convalescent COVID-19. CDR3 region: CASSSETRVAGELFF. The DNA sequence reads TGTGCCAGCAGCTCAGAGACCAGGGTAGCCGGGGAGCTGTTTTTT.